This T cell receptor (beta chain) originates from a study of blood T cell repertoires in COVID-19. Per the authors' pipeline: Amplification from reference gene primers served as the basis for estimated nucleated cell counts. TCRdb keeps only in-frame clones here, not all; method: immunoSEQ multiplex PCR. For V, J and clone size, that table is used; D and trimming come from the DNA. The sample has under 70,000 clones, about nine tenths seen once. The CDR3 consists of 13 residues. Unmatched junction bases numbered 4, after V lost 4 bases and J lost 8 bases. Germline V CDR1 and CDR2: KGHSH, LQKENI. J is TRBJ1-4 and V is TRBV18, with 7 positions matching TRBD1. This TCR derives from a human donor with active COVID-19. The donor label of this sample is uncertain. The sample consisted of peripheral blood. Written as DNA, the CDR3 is TGTGCCAGCTCACAAGGGACAGAGGAAAAACTGTTTTTT. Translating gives CASSQGTEEKLFF.